This entry describes one T cell receptor beta chain. The antigen is not known. Germline loops: CDR1 SGHTA, CDR2 FQGNSA. This CDR3 spans 14 amino acids. Per-sample cDNA came from eight separate reactions. TCRdb re-called the 5' RACE reads and catalogs CDR3 proteins one per entry, DNA excluded. The listing records about 300,000 distinct CDR3 sequences. This entry is derived from a study of monozygotic twins with inflammatory bowel disease. Study conclusions and caveats: Since immunosuppressive treatments differed, patient repertoires may have gained added variability. Cells of different T cell subtypes could not be told apart. Twin concordance left repertoire similarity unchanged, with limited power a possible explanation for this lack of difference.

The sample comprised blood. This sequence was found in a human donor with ulcerative colitis or Crohn's disease, or a healthy co-twin of an affected twin (not recorded which). The chain links TRBV7-2 to TRBJ2-7; TCRdb picks TRBD2, but there is no DNA to check that call. The CDR3 spells CASSLKAGGYEQYF. Full variable domain (remainder filled in from reference TRBV7-2 and TRBJ2-7): GAGVSQSPSNKVTEKGKDVELRCDPISGHTALYWYRQSLGQGLEFLIYFQGNSAPDKSGLPSDRFSAERTGGSVSTLTIQRTQQEDSAVYLCASSLKAGGYEQYFGPGTRLTVT.